This T cell receptor beta chain derives from a study of T cell responses to AZD1222 COVID-19 vaccine. Study results and limitations: Donors were largely white British and mainly female; clonal diversity was possibly underestimated.

From germline, CDR1 is ENHRY and CDR2 SYGVKD. V gave up 0 bases and J gave up 7 bases, with 5 bases separating them. This CDR3 is built from 12 residues. With respect to this clone: No antigen is known for it.

Second doses at about 4 or about 12 weeks were pooled. TCRdb keeps only in-frame clones here, not all; method: immunoSEQ multiplex PCR. Of about 170,000 clones in the sample, roughly 89% are singletons; the top ten hold roughly 0.98%. This clonotype originated in an adult who received the AZD1222 COVID-19 vaccine. This material consisted of peripheral blood, taken 28 days after the second AZD1222 dose. The gene calls are TRBV10-3 and TRBJ2-3; D gene unclear. In nucleotides, the CDR3 is TGTGCCATCAGTGAGTCGGGAAATACGCAGTATTTT. It yields the protein CAISESGNTQYF.